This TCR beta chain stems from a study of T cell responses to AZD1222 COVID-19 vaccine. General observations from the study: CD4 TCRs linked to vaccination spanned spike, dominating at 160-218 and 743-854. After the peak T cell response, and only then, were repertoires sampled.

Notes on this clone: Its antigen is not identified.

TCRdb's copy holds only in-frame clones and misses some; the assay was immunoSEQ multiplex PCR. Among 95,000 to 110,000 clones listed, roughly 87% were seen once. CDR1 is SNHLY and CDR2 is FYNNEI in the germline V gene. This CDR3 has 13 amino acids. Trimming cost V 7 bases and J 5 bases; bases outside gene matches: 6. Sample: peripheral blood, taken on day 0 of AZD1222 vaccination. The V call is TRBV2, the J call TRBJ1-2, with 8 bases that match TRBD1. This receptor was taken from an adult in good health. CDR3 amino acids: CASKDRVEYGYTF. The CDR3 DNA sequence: TGTGCCAGCAAGGACAGGGTAGAGTATGGCTACACCTTC.